One sample yielded the 10 T cell receptor beta chains listed below, sequenced in a study of T cells after yellow fever vaccination. TCRdb reanalysed the 5' RACE reads using MiXCR and keeps one entry per CDR3 protein. The table lists just under 600,000 distinct CDR3 sequences, roughly 14% of them singletons. The sample consisted of PBMCs, taken on the day of the yellow fever booster vaccination. These receptors were collected from a man aged 30 to 45 who received the YFV17D yellow fever vaccine.

This CDR3 reads CASRHGAAQETQYF. In DNA, the CDR3 is TGTGCCAGCAGGCACGGGGCGGCCCAAGAGACCCAGTACTTC. The V gene is TRBV3-1, the J gene TRBJ2-5; possibly TRBD1 or TRBD2 for D (5 bases each). The CDR3 is 14 residues long. Trimming removed 6 bases at V and 1 base at J, with 12 bases between. CDR1 LGHDT and CDR2 YNNKEL come from the germline V gene (reference sequence).

The sample holds a few counts of this clonotype. The chain has TRBV6-1 and TRBJ1-1, with 7 bases identical to TRBD1. V lost 10 bases, J lost 1 base, and 6 bases stayed unmatched. The CDR3 has 13 residues. Germline CDR1 MNHNS, CDR2 SASEGT. The CDR3 is CANKGQSNTEAFF. The CDR3 coding sequence is TGTGCCAACAAGGGACAGTCGAACACTGAAGCTTTCTTT.

V and J are TRBV6-1 and TRBJ1-5; D is undetermined. Trimming stripped 6 bases from V and 2 bases from J, with 11 bases between. This CDR3 has 14 residues. The germline V gene has CDR1 MNHNS and CDR2 SASEGT. The CDR3 DNA is TGTGCCAGCAGAAATTCAGGCGGCAATCAGCCCCAGCATTTT. Encoded protein: CASRNSGGNQPQHF.

This clonotype occurred a few times. The J gene is TRBJ2-3, the V gene TRBV5-6; the match to TRBD1 covers 11 bases. This CDR3 has 15 amino acids. Germline V gene sequence: CDR1 SGHDT, CDR2 YYEEEE. After removal of 4 bases from V and 3 bases from J, the junction contained 4 bases not matched to a gene. CDR3 region: CASSPDRGLTDTQYF. Written as DNA, the CDR3 is TGTGCCAGCAGCCCGGACAGGGGGCTAACAGATACGCAGTATTTT.

The chain is built from TRBV29-1 and TRBJ2-1; TRBD2 matches at 9 bases. The germline CDR1 and CDR2 sequences are SQVTM and ANQGSEA. Trimming at V came to 8 bases and at J to 5 bases, leaving 7 bases not matched to a gene. CDR3 size: 13 residues. The CDR3 DNA reads TGCAGCACAGGACTAGCGATAGACAATGAGCAGTTCTTC. Its protein product is CSTGLAIDNEQFF.

This clonotype was seen a handful of times. V is TRBV4-1 and J is TRBJ2-7; D might be TRBD1 (6 bases). The CDR3 loop spans 15 amino acids. Germline assignment: CDR1 MGHRA and CDR2 YSYEKL. The germline V and J ends were trimmed by 4 bases and 3 bases, with 16 bases remaining between them. In nucleotides, the CDR3 is TGCGCCAGCAGCCTATATCGGGACATCAACTACGAGCAGTACTTC. Translated: CASSLYRDINYEQYF.

The V gene is TRBV20-1, the J gene TRBJ2-2; 12 bases map to TRBD1. After removal of 3 bases from V and 8 bases from J, the junction contained 16 bases not matched to a gene. From germline, CDR1 is DFQATT and CDR2 SNEGSKA (reference sequence). The length of the CDR3 is 18 residues. The CDR3 protein is CSASRAHPGQGALGELFF. CDR3 in DNA: TGCAGTGCTAGCCGAGCGCATCCGGGACAGGGGGCGTTGGGGGAGCTGTTTTTT.

The chain uses TRBV5-4 and TRBJ2-5; D possibly corresponds to TRBD2 (7 bases). V shed 3 bases and J shed 6 bases, with 15 bases lying between them. CDR3 length: 14 amino acids. The V gene's germline CDR1 is SGHNT and CDR2 YYREEE (reference sequence). As DNA, the CDR3 is TGTGCCAGCAGCTCACAGTTCGGGGGGCAGACCCAGTACTTC. This gives the protein CASSSQFGGQTQYF.

This clonotype was seen more than once but under ten times. The J gene is TRBJ1-2, the V gene TRBV4-3; D is uncertain. V was pared by 0 bases and J by 4 bases, with 9 bases between. From germline, CDR1 is LGHNA and CDR2 YSLEER. The CDR3 totals 14 residues. Here the CDR3 DNA reads TGCGCCAGCAGCCAAGAGCGCGGCGGCTATGGCTACACCTTC. It codes for CASSQERGGYGYTF.

This rearrangement joins TRBV29-1 to TRBJ1-1; unclear D gene. This CDR3 is 11 amino acids long. The germline V gene encodes CDR1 SQVTM and CDR2 ANQGSEA. V was pared by 5 bases and J by 4 bases, with 8 bases between. The CDR3 spells CSVIYVTEAFF. CDR3 DNA: TGCAGCGTTATATATGTCACTGAAGCTTTCTTT. Based on the CDR3 plus reference TRBV29-1 and TRBJ1-1, the full variable domain is SAVISQKPSRDICQRGTSLTIQCQVDSQVTMMFWYRQQPGQSLTLIATANQGSEATYESGFVIDKFPISRPNLTFSTLTVSNMSPEDSSIYLCSVIYVTEAFFGQGTRLTVV.